This T cell receptor (beta chain) was identified during a study of regulatory T cells in long-lasting Graves disease. Study-wide findings and caveats: TRBV28, TRBJ1-2 and TRBJ2-5 were favored in persistent disease. Between persistent patients, fewer than 3,500 public clonotypes were shared, exceeding the 900 to 1,000 shared between new patients.

Trimming took 0 bases from V and 8 from J, leaving 10 bases between them. CDR3 length: 13 amino acids. In germline, CDR1 is DFQATT, CDR2 SNEGSKA (reference sequence). Time point reported: newly diagnosed GD, antithyroid drugs for less than 3 months. The TCR library was prepared using RNA isolated from PBMCs. As to this clonotype: Its antigen is unknown.

CDR3 regions were amplified by Arm-PCR using iRepertoire HTBI primers to build TCR beta libraries. TCRdb recomputed calls from the multiplex PCR reads with MiXCR, one row per CDR3 protein. Here the sample spans 400,000 to 550,000 distinct CDR3 sequences, about a sixth being singletons. This same sample was also part of a study on T cells in Graves' hyperthyroidism and ophthalmopathy. That work contributes: The HTBI primer set drove a first-round RT-PCR of the TCR CDR3. In the analysis, a 13 V-J model separated ophthalmopathy from stable hyperthyroidism.

The chain uses TRBV20-1 and TRBJ1-4; no definite D call. The receptor comes from a woman aged 25 to 39 with Graves disease. The source material was peripheral blood mononuclear cells (PBMCs), sampled at new diagnosis, from a patient treated with antithyroid drugs. CDR3 bases: TGCAGTGCTAGAGATGGGATCCGGGAAAAACTGTTTTTT. Translation gives CSARDGIREKLFF.